The clone carrying this T cell receptor beta chain was seen repeatedly, ten times or more. Antigen: not known. In making TCR beta libraries, quantitative 5'-RACE with molecular barcodes was used. TCRdb recomputed calls from the 5' RACE reads with MiXCR, one row per CDR3 protein. This repertoire shows about 300,000 distinct CDR3 sequences, 11% found once; its top ten account for roughly a tenth. The data stem from a study of CD8 T cells in ankylosing spondylitis. Study conclusions and caveats: A motif of seven or eight highly homologous TCR beta variants was seen as apparently characteristic of ankylosing spondylitis blood. Before this, some motif variants had been reported in reactive arthritis synovial fluid and blood. Disease-associated clones were reportedly significantly overrepresented in matched ankylosing spondylitis synovial fluid.

Germline CDR1 and CDR2: DFQATT and SNEGSKA (reference sequence). CDR3 size: 17 residues. J gave up 4 bases and V 3 bases, and 15 bases lay outside the gene matches. Specimen: blood, either unsorted or a sorted T cell fraction (not recorded which). The chain carries TRBV20-1 and TRBJ1-1, with 9 bases matching TRBD1. This TCR came from a female donor with ankylosing spondylitis or in good health (not recorded which). The CDR3: CSARGQGETLWGTEAFF. The CDR3 coding sequence is TGCAGTGCTAGGGGACAGGGAGAGACTTTATGGGGCACTGAAGCTTTCTTT.